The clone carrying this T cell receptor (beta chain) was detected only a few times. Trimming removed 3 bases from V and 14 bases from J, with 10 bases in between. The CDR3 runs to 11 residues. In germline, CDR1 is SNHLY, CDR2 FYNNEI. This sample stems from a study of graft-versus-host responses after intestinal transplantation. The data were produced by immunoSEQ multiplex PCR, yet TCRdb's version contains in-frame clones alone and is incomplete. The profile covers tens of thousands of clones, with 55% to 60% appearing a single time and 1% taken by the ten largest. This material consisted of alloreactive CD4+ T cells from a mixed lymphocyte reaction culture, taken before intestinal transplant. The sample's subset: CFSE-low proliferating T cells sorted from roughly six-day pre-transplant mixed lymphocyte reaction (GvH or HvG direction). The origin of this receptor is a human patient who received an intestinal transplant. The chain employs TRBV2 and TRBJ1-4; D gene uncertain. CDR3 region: CASSDIARLFF. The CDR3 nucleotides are TGTGCCAGCAGTGACATCGCCCGGCTGTTTTTT.